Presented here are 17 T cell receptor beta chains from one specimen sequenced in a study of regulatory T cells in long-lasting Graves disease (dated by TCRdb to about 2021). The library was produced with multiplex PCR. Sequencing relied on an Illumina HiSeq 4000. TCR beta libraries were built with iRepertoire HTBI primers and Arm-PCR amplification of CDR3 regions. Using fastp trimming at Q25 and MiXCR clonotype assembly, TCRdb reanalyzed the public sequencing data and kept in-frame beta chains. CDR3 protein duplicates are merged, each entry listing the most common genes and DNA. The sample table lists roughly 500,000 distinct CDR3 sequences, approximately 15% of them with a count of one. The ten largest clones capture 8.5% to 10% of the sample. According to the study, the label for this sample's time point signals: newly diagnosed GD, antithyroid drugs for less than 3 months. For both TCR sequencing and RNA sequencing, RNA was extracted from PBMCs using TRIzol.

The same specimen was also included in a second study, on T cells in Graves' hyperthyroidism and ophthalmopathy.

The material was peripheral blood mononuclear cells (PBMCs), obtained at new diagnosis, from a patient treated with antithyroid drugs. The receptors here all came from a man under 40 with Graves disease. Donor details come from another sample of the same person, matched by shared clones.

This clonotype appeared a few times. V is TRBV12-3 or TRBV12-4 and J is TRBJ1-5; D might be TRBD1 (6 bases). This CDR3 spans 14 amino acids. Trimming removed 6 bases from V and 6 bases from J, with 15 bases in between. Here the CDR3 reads CASSFNREGQPQHF. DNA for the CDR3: TGTGCCAGCAGCTTCAACAGGGAGGGTCAGCCCCAGCATTTT.

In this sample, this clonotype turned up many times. CDR3 amino acids: CATSAPAAGYTF. CDR3 in DNA: TGTGCCACCAGTGCTCCGGCGGCCGGCTACACCTTC. The chain couples TRBV24-1 to TRBJ1-2; D is unresolved. In germline, CDR1 is KGHDR, CDR2 SFDVKD. CDR3 size: 12 residues. The V end lost 5 bases, the J end lost 8 bases, and 11 bases lay between the germline ends.

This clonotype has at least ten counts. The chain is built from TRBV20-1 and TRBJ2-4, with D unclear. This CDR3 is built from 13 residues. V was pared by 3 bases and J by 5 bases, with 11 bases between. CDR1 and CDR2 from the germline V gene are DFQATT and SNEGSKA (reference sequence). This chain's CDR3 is CSASSGRENIQYF. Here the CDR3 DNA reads TGCAGTGCTAGTTCAGGTCGGGAAAACATTCAGTACTTC.

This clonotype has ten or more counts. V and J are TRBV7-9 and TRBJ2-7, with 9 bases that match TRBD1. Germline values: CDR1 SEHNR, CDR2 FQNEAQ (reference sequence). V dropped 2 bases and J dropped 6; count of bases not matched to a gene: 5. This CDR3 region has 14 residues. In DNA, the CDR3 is TGTGCCAGCAGCTTACGGGACAGGGTCTCCGAGCAGTACTTC. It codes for CASSLRDRVSEQYF.

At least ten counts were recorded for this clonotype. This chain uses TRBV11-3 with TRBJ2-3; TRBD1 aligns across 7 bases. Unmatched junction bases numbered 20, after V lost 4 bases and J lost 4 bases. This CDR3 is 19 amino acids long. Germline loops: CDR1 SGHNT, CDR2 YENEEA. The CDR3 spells CASSSPGTAGSPQADTQYF. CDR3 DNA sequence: TGTGCCAGCAGCTCCCCTGGGACAGCAGGGTCCCCTCAGGCAGATACGCAGTATTTT.

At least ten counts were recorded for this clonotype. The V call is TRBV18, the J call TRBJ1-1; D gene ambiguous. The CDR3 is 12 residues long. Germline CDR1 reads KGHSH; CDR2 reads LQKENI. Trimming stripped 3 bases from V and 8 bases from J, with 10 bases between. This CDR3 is CASSPLGGEAFF. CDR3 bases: TGTGCCAGCTCACCCCTGGGTGGGGAAGCTTTCTTT.

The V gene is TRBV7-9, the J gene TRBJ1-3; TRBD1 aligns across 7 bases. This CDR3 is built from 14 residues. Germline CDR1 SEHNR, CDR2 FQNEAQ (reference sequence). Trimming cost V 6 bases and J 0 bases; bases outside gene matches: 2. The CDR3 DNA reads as TGTGCCAGCAGACCAGGGGGCTCTGGAAACACCATATATTTT. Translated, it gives CASRPGGSGNTIYF.

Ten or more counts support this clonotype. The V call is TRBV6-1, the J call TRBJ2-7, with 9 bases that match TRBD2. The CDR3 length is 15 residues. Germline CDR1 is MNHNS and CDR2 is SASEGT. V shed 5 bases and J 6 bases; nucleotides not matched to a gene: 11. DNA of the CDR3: TGTGCCAGCAGTCCGATACGGCGGGGGGGGACCGAGCAGTACTTC. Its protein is CASSPIRRGGTEQYF.

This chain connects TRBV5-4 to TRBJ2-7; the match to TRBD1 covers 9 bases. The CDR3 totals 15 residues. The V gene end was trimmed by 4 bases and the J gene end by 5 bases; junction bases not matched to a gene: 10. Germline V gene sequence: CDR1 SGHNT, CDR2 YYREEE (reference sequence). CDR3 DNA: TGTGCCAGCAGCCACCCGGGACAGGGACTCAACGAGCAGTACTTC. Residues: CASSHPGQGLNEQYF.

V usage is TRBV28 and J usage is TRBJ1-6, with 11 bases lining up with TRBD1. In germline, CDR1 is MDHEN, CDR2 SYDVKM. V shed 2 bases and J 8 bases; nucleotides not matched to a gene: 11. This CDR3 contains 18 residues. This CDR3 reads CASSLPVPGQGGDSPLHF. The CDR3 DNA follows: TGTGCCAGCAGTTTACCAGTCCCGGGACAGGGGGGAGATTCACCCCTCCACTTT.

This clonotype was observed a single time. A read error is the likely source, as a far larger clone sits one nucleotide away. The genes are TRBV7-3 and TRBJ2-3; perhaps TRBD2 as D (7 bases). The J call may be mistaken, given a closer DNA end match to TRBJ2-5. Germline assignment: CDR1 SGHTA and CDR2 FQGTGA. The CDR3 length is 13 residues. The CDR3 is CASSPSGGGTQYF. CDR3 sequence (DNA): TGTGCCAGCAGCCCCTCGGGGGGCGGGACCCAGTACTTC.

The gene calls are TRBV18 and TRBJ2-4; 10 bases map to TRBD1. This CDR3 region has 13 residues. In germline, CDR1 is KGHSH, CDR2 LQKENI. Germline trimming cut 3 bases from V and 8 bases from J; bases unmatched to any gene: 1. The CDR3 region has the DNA TGTGCCAGCTCACCGGACAGGGGGGACATTCAGTACTTC. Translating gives CASSPDRGDIQYF. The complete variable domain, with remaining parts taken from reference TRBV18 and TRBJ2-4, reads NAGVMQNPRHLVRRRGQEARLRCSPMKGHSHVYWYRQLPEEGLKFMVYLQKENIIDESGMPKERFSAEFPKEGPSILRIQQVVRGDSAAYFCASSPDRGDIQYFGAGTRLSVL.

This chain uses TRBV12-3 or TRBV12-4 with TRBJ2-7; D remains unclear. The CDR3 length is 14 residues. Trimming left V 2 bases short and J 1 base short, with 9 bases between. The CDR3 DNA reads TGTGCCAGCAGTTTATCGACAATATCCTACGAGCAGTACTTC. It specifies CASSLSTISYEQYF.

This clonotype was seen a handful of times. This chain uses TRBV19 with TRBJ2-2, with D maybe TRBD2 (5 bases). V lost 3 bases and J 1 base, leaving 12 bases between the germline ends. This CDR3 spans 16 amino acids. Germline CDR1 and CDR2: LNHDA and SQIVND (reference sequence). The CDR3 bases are TGTGCCAGTAGTATCAGAGGGAGCCTGAACACCGGGGAGCTGTTTTTT. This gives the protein CASSIRGSLNTGELFF.

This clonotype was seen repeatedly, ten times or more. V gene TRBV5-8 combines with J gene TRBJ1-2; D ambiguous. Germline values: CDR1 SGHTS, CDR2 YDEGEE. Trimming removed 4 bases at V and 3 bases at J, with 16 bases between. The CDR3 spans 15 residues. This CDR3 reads CASSIPGRLDYGYTF. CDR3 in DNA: TGTGCCAGCAGCATCCCCGGACGGCTTGACTATGGCTACACCTTC.

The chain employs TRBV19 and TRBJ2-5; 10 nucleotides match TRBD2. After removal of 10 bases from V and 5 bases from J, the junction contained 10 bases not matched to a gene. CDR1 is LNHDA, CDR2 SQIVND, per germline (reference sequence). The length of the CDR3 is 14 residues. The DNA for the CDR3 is TGTGCCACCCGAGCGGGAGGGTCATCGGAGACCCAGTACTTC. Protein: CATRAGGSSETQYF.

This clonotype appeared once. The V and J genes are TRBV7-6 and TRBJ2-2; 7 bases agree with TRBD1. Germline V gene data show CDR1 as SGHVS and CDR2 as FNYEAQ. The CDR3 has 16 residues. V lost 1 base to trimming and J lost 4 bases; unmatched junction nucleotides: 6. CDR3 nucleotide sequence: TGTGCCAGCAGCTTAGTTGTAGGGGGCACCACCGGGGAGCTGTTTTTT. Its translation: CASSLVVGGTTGELFF.